These T cell receptor beta chains were read from a single sample in a study of blood T cell repertoires in COVID-19. The data were produced by immunoSEQ multiplex PCR, yet TCRdb's version contains in-frame clones alone and is incomplete. The table records 200,000 to 250,000 clones, approximately 84% of them present only once. Input material: peripheral blood. The receptors here all came from a middle-aged man with acute or convalescent COVID-19. Each CDR3 is given with its conserved first and last residue. The D gene is left open where the match is weak. Size tells how often a clone was seen (once, few, many) or the class of an expanded clone, and some rows leave it out.

abundance	d_gene	j_gene	v_gene	CDR3nt	CDR3aa
NA	NA	TRBJ1-2	TRBV5-8	TGTGCCAGCAGCTTGGCCGGCAGGGCCTCCACCTTC	CASSLAGRASTF
once	TRBD2	TRBJ2-3	TRBV7-9	TGTGCCAGCAGCTTAGTGCGGGGGGGCACAGATACGCAGTATTTT	CASSLVRGGTDTQYF
NA	NA	TRBJ2-2	TRBV5-4	TGTGCCAGCAGCCGTCGGACAGACACCGGGGAGCTGTTTTTT	CASSRRTDTGELFF
NA	NA	TRBJ1-2	TRBV20-1	TGCAGTGCCGCGGGAGGCTACACCTTC	CSAAGGYTF
few	NA	TRBJ1-2	TRBV6-1	TGTGCCAGCAGTGAATCAGGCAGCTATGGCTACACCTTC	CASSESGSYGYTF
NA	TRBD1	TRBJ1-6	TRBV5-6	TGTGCCAGCAAGAATTCACAGGGGGCGCCTGCCTCACCCCTCCACTTT	CASKNSQGAPASPLHF
NA	TRBD1	TRBJ1-2	TRBV5-4	TGTGCCAGCTTTAAGACAGGGATCGACTATGGCTACACCTTC	CASFKTGIDYGYTF
NA	NA	TRBJ2-2	TRBV7-3	TGTGCCAGCAGCAACAGGTCCCGGGAGCTGTTTTTT	CASSNRSRELFF
few	TRBD1	TRBJ2-1	TRBV5-4	TGTGCCAGCAGCTTTCCGGACAGGAATGAGCAGTTCTTC	CASSFPDRNEQFF
NA	NA	TRBJ1-5	TRBV28	TGTGCCAGCAGTTTTCGAGGAGTTCAGCCCCAGCATTTT	CASSFRGVQPQHF
NA	NA	TRBJ1-2	TRBV6-5	TGTGCCAGCAGTTACGAGGGAGGCTTGGGGTATGGCTACACCTTC	CASSYEGGLGYGYTF
NA	TRBD1	TRBJ1-5	TRBV30	TGTGCCTGGAATCCCACGGGACAGGGCCGAGGGACCCAGCATTTT	CAWNPTGQGRGTQHF
NA	TRBD1	TRBJ1-6	TRBV28	TGTGCCAGCAGGGGACAGGGGGCATCATCACCCCTCCACTTT	CASRGQGASSPLHF
NA	NA	TRBJ1-3	TRBV9	TGTGCCAGCAGCGCCCTCCAGGGAGGAAACACCATATATTTT	CASSALQGGNTIYF
few	NA	TRBJ1-6	TRBV6-5	TGTGCCCCCGATGAGACAGTTTATAATTCACCCCTCCACTTT	CAPDETVYNSPLHF
NA	NA	TRBJ2-1	TRBV28	TGTGCCAGCAGTTGGGGGCTCTCCTACAATGAGCAGTTCTTC	CASSWGLSYNEQFF
NA	NA	TRBJ1-5	TRBV19	TGTGCCAGTACCCCTTGGGGGGGATATAGCAATCAGCCCCAGCATTTT	CASTPWGGYSNQPQHF
NA	TRBD2	TRBJ2-7	TRBV28	TGTGCCAGCAGTTTGGGACTAGGCTACGAGCAGTACTTC	CASSLGLGYEQYF
NA	NA	TRBJ1-2	TRBV28	TGTGCCAGCAGTCCACTCGCCCAGGGTTCCTCCAGGACCTTC	CASSPLAQGSSRTF
NA	NA	TRBJ1-6	TRBV9	TGTGCCAGCAGCGTAGGTACAGGGAAGACACCCCTCCACTTT	CASSVGTGKTPLHF
NA	NA	TRBJ1-4	TRBV7-8	TGTGCCAGCAGCTTAGTCAGGGAGGGGGATGAAAAACTGTTTTTT	CASSLVREGDEKLFF
NA	NA	TRBJ2-6	TRBV28	TGTGCCAGCAGGTTGTTGGGGAGACCCGGCTCTGGGGCCAACGTCCTGACTTTC	CASRLLGRPGSGANVLTF
NA	TRBD1	TRBJ1-4	TRBV25-1	TGTGCCAGCAGTGACAGGGGGCGTATTAATGAAAAACTGTTTTTT	CASSDRGRINEKLFF